This T cell receptor beta chain was sequenced in a study of CD8 T cells in Susac syndrome. Germline assignment: CDR1 DFQATT and CDR2 SNEGSKA (reference sequence). CDR3 length: 18 amino acids. The trim removed 3 bases at V and 0 bases at J, leaving 10 bases unmatched. Random hexamers were used to reverse transcribe the RNA input (roughly 0.5 to 1 ug). TCRdb itself ran the immunoSEQ multiplex PCR reads through MiXCR, one entry per CDR3 protein. The sample holds 160,000 or so distinct CDR3 sequences, around 94% seen once. The count of this clonotype is one. The chain uses TRBV20-1 and TRBJ2-2; TRBD2 agrees at 10 bases. Sequencing was carried out using CD4+ T cells from PBMCs. The receptor's source is a human donor with Susac syndrome. The CDR3 here is CSARVGLAGAANTGELFF. The DNA for the CDR3 is TGCAGTGCTAGGGTAGGGCTAGCGGGGGCCGCGAACACCGGGGAGCTGTTTTTT.